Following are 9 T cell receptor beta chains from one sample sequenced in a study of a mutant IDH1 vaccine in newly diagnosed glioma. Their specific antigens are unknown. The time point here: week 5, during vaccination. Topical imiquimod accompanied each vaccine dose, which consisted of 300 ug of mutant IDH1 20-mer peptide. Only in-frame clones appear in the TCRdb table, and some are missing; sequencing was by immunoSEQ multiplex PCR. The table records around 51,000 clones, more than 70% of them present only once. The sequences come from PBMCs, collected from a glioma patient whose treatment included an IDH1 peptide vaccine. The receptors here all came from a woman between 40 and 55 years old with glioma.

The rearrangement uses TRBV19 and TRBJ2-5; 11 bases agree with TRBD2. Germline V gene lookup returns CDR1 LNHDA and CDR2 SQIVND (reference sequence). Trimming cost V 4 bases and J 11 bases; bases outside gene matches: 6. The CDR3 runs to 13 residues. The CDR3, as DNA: TGTGCCAGTAGTACTACTAGCGGGGGTCTGCAGTACTTC. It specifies CASSTTSGGLQYF.

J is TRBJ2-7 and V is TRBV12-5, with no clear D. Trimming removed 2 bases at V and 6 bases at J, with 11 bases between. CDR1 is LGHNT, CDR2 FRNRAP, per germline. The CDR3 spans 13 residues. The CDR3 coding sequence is TGTGCTAGTGGTTTGTGGTCGGCGGCCGAGCAGTACTTC. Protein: CASGLWSAAEQYF.

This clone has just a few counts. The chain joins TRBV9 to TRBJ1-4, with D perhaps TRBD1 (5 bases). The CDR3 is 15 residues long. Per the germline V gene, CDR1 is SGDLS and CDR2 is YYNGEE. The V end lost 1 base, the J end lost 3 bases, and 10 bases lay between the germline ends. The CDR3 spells CASSVSGTPNEKLFF. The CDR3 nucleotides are TGTGCCAGCAGCGTATCAGGGACTCCTAATGAAAAACTGTTTTTT.

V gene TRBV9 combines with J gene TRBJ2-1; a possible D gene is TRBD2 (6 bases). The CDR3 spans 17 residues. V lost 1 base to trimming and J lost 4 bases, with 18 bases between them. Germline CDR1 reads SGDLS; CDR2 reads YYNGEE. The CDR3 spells CASSVHPEGSSYNEQFF. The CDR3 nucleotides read TGTGCCAGCAGCGTACATCCGGAGGGTTCGTCATACAATGAGCAGTTCTTC.

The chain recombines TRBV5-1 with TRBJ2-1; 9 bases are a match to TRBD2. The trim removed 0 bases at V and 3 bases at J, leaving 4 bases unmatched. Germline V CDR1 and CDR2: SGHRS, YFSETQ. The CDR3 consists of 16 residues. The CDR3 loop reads CASSLGSGGNYNEQFF. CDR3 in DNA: TGCGCCAGCAGCTTGGGGAGCGGGGGGAACTACAATGAGCAGTTCTTC.

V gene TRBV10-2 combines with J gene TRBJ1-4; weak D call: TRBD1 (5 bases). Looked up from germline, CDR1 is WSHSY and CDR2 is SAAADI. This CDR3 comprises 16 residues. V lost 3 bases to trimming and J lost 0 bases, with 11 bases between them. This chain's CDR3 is CASSERGPATNEKLFF. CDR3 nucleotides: TGCGCCAGCAGTGAAAGGGGCCCAGCAACTAATGAAAAACTGTTTTTT.

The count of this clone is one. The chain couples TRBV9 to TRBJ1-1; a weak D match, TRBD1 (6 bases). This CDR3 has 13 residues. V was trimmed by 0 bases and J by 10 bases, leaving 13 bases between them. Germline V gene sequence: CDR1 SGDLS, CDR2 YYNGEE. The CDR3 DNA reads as TGTGCCAGCAGCGTAGACCCTGCGGGGGCAGCTTTCTTT. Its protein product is CASSVDPAGAAFF.

CDR3 amino acids: CASPDRVAGYTF. CDR3 bases: TGTGCCAGTCCGGACAGGGTAGCTGGCTACACCTTC. The chain links TRBV19 to TRBJ1-2, with 8 bases matching TRBD1. This CDR3 is built from 12 residues. Trimming took 8 bases from V and 7 from J; bases not matched to a gene: 6. CDR1 is LNHDA, CDR2 SQIVND, per germline (reference sequence).

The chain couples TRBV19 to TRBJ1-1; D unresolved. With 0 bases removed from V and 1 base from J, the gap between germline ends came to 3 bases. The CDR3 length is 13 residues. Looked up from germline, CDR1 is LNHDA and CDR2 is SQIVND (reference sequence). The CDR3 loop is CASSIDRNTEAFF. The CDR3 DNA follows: TGTGCCAGTAGTATAGACAGGAACACTGAAGCTTTCTTT.